One T cell receptor (beta chain) is described in this entry. The CDR3 totals 14 residues. Looked up from germline, CDR1 is GTSNPN and CDR2 is SVGIG (reference sequence). V was pared by 5 bases and J by 8 bases, with 9 bases of the junction left unmatched. This entry comes from a study of blood T cell repertoires in COVID-19. Study at large: The samples span acute and convalescent COVID-19 from the United States, Italy and Spain. PBMCs, B-cell-depleted T cells, or T cells provided the cDNA or gDNA that made up the material.

In the original processing: Estimates of nucleated cell counts were drawn from the amplification of reference gene primers. Measured with immunoSEQ multiplex PCR; TCRdb has only the in-frame clones, and not every one. The V and J calls and clone size were taken over from that table, and D and trimming were inferred from the DNA. Of fewer than 150,000 clones listed, more than 80% were seen once; the top ten hold approximately 4.3%. Sequencing was done on a sample of peripheral blood. The rearrangement uses TRBV30 and TRBJ1-4; 9 nucleotides align to TRBD1. This receptor was identified in a woman aged 50 to 65 with acute or convalescent COVID-19. CDR3 coding DNA: TGTGCCTGGCCCCAACAGGGGGCGCGGGAAAAACTGTTTTTT. It translates to CAWPQQGAREKLFF.